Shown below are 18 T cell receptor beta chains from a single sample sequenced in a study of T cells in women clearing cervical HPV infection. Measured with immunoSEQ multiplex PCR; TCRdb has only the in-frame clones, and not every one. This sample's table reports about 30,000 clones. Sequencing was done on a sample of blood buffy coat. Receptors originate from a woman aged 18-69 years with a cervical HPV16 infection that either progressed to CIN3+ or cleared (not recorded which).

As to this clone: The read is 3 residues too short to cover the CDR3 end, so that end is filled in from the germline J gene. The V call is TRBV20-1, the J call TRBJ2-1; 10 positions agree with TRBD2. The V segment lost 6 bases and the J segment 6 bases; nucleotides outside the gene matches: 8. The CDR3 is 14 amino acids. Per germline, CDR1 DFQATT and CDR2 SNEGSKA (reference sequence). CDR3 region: CSAQRGTSVNEQFF. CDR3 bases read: TGCAGTGCCCAACGTGGGACTAGCGTCAATGAG.

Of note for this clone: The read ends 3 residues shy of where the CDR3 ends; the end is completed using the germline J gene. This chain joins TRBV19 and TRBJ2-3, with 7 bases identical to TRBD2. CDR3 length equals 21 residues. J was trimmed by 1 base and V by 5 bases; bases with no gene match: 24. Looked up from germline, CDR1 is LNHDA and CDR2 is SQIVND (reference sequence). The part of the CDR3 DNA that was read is TGTGCCAGTAGTCGACTACAACTCGCTAGCGGACAAGGTTTTCGCACAGATACG. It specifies CASSRLQLASGQGFRTDT. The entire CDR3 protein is CASSRLQLASGQGFRTDTQYF.

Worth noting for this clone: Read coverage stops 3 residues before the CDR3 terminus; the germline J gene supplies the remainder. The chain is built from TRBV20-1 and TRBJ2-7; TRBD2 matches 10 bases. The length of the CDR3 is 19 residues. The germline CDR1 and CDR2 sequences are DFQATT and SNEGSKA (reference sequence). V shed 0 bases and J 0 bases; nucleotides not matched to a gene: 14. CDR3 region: CSARDRSGRAYLSSYEQYF. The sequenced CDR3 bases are TGCAGTGCTAGAGATCGGAGCGGGAGGGCCTACCTCAGCTCCTACGAG.

The DNA read from the CDR3 is TGTGCCAGCACCAATCTAGCGGGAGGAACCCACGAG. The encoded protein is CASTNLAGGTHE. The whole CDR3 protein is CASTNLAGGTHEQYF. This chain uses TRBV6-2 or TRBV6-3 with TRBJ2-7; 11 nucleotides match TRBD2. The read comes to an end 3 residues before the CDR3 does, leaving the germline J gene to fill in the end. Germline V gene data show CDR1 as MNHEY and CDR2 as SVGEGT. V was clipped by 7 bases and J by 5 bases; unmatched bases: 10. This CDR3 is built from 15 residues.

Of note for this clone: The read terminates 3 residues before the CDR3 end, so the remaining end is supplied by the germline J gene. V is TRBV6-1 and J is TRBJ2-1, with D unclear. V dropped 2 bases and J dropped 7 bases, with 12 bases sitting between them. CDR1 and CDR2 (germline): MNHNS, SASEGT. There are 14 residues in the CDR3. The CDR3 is CASSEHGWQNEQFF. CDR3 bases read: TGTGCCAGCAGTGAACATGGCTGGCAGAATGAG.

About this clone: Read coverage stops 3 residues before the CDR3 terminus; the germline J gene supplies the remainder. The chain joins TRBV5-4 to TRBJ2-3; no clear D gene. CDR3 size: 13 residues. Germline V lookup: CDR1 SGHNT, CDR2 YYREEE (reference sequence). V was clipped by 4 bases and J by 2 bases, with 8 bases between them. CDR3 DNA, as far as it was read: TGTGCCAGCAGCGTGGAGCCCACAGATACG. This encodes CASSVEPTDT. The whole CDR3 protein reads CASSVEPTDTQYF. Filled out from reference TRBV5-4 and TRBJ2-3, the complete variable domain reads ETGVTQSPTHLIKTRGQQVTLRCSSQSGHNTVSWYQQALGQGPQFIFQYYREEENGRGNFPPRFSGLQFPNYSSELNVNALELDDSALYLCASSVEPTDTQYFGPGTRLTVL.

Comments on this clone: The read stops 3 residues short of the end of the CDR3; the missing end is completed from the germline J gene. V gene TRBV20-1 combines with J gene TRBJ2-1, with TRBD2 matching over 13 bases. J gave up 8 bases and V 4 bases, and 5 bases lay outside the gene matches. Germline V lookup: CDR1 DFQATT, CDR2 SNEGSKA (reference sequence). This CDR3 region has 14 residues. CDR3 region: CSAKGTSGVDEQFF. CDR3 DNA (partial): TGCAGTGCTAAGGGGACTAGCGGGGTCGATGAG.

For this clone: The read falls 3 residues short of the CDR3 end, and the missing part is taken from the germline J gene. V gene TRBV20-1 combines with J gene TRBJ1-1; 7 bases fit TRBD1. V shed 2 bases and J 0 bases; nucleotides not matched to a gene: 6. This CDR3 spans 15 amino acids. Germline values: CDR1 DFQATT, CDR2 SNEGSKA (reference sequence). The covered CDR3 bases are TGCAGTGCTAGATCCAGGGGGTACATGAACACTGAA. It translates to CSARSRGYMNTE. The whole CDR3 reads CSARSRGYMNTEAFF.

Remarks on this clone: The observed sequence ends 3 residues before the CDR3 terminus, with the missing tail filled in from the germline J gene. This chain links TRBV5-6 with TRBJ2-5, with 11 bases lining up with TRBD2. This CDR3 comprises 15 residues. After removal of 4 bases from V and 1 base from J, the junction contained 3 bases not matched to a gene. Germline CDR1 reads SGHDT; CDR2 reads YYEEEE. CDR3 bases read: TGTGCCAGCAGCCCCCTAGCGGGAGGCCAAGAGACC. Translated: CASSPLAGGQET. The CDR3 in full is CASSPLAGGQETQYF.

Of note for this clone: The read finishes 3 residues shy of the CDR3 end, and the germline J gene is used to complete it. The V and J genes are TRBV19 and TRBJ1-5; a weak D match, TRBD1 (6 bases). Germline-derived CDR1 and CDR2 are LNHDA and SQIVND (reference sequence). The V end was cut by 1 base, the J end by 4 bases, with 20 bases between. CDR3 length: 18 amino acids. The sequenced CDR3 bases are TGTGCCAGTAGTATAGTCGGGGGGGGCATGGGGTTTAATCAGCCC. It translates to CASSIVGGGMGFNQP. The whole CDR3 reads CASSIVGGGMGFNQPQHF.

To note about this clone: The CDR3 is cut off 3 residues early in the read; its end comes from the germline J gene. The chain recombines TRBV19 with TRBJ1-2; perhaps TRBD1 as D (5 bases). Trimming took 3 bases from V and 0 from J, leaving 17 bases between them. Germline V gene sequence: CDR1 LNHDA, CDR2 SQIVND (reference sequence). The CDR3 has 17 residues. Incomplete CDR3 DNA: TGTGCCAGTAGTATTGGTTCAGGGTCCGTCGCTAACTATGGC. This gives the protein CASSIGSGSVANYG. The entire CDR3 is CASSIGSGSVANYGYTF.

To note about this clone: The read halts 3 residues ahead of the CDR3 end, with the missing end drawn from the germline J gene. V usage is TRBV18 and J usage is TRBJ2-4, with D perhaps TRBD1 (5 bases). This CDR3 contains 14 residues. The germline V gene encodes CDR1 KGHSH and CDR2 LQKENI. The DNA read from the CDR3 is TGTGCCAGCTCACGCCCGACAGACCCTTATGGT. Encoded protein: CASSRPTDPYG. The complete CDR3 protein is CASSRPTDPYGQYF.

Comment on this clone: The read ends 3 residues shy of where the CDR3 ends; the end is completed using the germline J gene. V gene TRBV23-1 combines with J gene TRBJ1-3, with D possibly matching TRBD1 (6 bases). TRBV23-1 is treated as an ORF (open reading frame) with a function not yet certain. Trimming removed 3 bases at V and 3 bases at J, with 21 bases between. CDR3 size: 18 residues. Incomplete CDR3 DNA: TGCGCCAGCAGTCACCCGATCACCGGGACACAATTTGGAAACACC. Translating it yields CASSHPITGTQFGNT. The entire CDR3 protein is CASSHPITGTQFGNTIYF.

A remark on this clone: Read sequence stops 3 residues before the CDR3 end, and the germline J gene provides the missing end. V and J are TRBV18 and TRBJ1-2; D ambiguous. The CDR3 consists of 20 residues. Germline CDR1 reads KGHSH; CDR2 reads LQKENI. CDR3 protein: CASSPAISGILASKNNDYTF. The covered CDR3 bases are TGTGCCAGCTCACCCGCGATATCGGGGATCCTGGCATCAAAGAACAATGAC.

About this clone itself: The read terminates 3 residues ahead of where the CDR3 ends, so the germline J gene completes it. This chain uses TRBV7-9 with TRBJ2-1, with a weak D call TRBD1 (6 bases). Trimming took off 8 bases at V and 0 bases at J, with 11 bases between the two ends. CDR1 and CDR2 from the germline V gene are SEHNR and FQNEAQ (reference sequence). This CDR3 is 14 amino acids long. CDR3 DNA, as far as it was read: TGTGCCAGCCCCGGACAGCACTCCTACAATGAG. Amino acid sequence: CASPGQHSYNE. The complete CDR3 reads CASPGQHSYNEQFF.

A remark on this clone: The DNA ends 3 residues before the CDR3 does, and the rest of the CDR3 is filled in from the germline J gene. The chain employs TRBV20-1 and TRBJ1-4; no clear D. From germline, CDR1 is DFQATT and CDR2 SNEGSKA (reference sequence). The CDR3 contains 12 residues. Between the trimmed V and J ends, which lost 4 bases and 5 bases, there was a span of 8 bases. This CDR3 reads CSATSRNEKLFF. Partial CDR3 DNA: TGCAGTGCTACTTCTCGGAATGAAAAA.

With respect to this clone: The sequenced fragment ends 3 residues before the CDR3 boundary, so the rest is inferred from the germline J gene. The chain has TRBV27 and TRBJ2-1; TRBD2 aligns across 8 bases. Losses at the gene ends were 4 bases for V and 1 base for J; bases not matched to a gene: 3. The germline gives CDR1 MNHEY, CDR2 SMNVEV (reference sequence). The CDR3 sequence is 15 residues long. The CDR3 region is CASSSGGGSYNEQFF. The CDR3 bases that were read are TGTGCCAGCAGTTCCGGCGGGGGGTCCTACAATGAG.

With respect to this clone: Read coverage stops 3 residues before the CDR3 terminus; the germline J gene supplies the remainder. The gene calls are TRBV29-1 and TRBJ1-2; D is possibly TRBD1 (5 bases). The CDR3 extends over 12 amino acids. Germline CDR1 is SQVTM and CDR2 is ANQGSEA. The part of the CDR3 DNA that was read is TGCAGCGTTGAATCTGGGGGGAAAGTG. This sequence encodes CSVESGGKV. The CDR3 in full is CSVESGGKVYTF.